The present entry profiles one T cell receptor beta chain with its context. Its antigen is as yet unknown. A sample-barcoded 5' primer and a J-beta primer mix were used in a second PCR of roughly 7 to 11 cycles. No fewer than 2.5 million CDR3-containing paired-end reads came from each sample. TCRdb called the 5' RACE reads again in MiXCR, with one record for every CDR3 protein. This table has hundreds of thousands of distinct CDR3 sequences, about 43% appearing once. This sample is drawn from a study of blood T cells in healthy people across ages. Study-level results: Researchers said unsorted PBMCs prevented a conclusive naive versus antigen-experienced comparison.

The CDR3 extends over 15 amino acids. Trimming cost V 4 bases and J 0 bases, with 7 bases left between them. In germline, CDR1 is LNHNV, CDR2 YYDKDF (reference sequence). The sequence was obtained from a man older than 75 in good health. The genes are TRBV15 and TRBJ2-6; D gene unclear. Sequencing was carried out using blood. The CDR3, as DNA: TGTGCCACCAGCATGGGGAACTCTGGGGCCAACGTCCTGACTTTC. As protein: CATSMGNSGANVLTF. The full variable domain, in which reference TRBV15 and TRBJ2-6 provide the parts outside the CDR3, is DAMVIQNPRYQVTQFGKPVTLSCSQTLNHNVMYWYQQKSSQAPKLLFHYYDKDFNNEADTPDNFQSRRPNTSFCFLDIRSPGLGDTAMYLCATSMGNSGANVLTFGAGSRLTVL.